This T cell receptor beta chain comes out of a study of cytomegalovirus exposure and HLA in healthy donors. Across the whole study: It was reported in a later analysis that the approximately 120 validation repertoires used the same platform as the 666 first-cohort repertoires. Findings and caveats of the study: Researchers counted around 160 TCR beta chains as cytomegalovirus-associated. Most TCR sequences proved rare, with some public TCRs found in many donors.

The V end was cut by 0 bases, the J end by 5 bases, with 7 bases between. CDR1 MNHEY and CDR2 SVGAGI come from the germline V gene. The CDR3 has 13 residues. With regard to this clone: The antigen remains undetermined.

Generated by immunoSEQ multiplex PCR, the TCRdb table keeps only in-frame clones and is missing some. The repertoire consists of 100,000 to 150,000 clones, with about 83% occurring once and the leading ten covering 2.1%. The J gene is TRBJ1-1, the V gene TRBV6-5; possibly TRBD1 for D (6 bases). The sequencing input was PBMCs. The receptor was isolated from a woman in her twenties or thirties in good health and CMV-seronegative. The CDR3 sequence is CASSYSRGTEAFF. The CDR3 DNA is TGTGCCAGCAGTTACTCCAGGGGTACTGAAGCTTTCTTT.